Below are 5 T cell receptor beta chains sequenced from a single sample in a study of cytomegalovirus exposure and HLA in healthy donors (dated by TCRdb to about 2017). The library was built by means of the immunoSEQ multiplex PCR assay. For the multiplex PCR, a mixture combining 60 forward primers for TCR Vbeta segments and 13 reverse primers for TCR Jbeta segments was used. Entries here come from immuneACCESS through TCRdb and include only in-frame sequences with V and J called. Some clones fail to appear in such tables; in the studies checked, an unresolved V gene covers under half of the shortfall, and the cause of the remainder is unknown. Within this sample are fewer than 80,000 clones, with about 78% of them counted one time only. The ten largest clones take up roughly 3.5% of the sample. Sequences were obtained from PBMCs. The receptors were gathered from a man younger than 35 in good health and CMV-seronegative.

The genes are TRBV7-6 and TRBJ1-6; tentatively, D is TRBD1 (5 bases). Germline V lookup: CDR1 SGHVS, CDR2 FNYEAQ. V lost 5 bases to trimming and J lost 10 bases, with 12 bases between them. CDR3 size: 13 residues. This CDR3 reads CASSPGGGSPLHF. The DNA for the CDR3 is TGTGCCAGCAGCCCCGGCGGGGGATCACCCCTCCACTTT.

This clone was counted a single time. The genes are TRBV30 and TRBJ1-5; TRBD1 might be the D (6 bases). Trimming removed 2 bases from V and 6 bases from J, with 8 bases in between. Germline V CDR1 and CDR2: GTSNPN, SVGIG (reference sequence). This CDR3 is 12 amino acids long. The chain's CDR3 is CAWSKQGQPQHF. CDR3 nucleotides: TGTGCCTGGAGTAAACAGGGTCAGCCCCAGCATTTT.

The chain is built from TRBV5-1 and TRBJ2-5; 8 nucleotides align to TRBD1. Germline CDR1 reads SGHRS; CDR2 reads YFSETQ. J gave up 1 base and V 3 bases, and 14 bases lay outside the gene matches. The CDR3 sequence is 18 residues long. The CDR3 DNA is TGCGCCAGCAGCTCGATGGTTCCGGGACAGGCAATCCAAGAGACCCAGTACTTC. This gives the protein CASSSMVPGQAIQETQYF.

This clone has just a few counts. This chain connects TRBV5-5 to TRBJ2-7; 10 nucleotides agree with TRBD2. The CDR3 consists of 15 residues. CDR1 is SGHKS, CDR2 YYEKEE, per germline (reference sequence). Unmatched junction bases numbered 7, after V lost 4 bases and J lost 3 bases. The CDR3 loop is CASSSSGGSDYEQYV. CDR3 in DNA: TGTGCCAGCAGCAGTAGCGGGGGGTCCGACTACGAGCAGTACGTC.

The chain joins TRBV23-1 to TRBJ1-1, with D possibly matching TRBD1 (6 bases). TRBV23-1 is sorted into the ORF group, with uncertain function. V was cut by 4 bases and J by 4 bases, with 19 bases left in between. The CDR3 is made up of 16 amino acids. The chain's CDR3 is CASSRSPQGYGTEAFF. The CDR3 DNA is TGCGCCAGCAGTCGCTCCCCACAGGGTTACGGCACTGAAGCTTTCTTT.